This T cell receptor beta chain was sequenced during a study of immune evolution from preneoplasia to lung adenocarcinoma. Study-level points and caveats: From normal lung to invasive adenocarcinoma, top clone frequencies appeared to decrease.

About this clone: Its specificity is not known.

Germline loops: CDR1 MNHEY, CDR2 SVGAGI. This CDR3 has 13 residues. The germline V and J ends were trimmed by 5 bases and 2 bases, with 8 bases remaining between them. The assay was immunoSEQ multiplex PCR, and TCRdb's table has in-frame clones only and misses some. The sample consists of 11,000 to 15,000 clones, 85% of them appearing once. The TCR was taken from a donor older than 65 with lung adenocarcinoma. The sequencing input was FFPE lung adenocarcinoma in situ tissue. V is TRBV6-5 and J is TRBJ2-3; D ambiguous. In nucleotides, the CDR3 is TGTGCCAGCAGTCAAGCCACCACAGATACGCAGTATTTT. Translated, it gives CASSQATTDTQYF.